These 21 T cell receptor beta chains were sequenced from one sample in a study of T cell changes during pregnancy in multiple sclerosis. Sequencing was performed with immunoSEQ multiplex PCR; in TCRdb, only in-frame clones are kept and a portion is missing. Of more than 40,000 clones listed, around 94% are singletons. The specimen comprised CD4+ T cells from peripheral blood mononuclear cells, sampled in the second trimester of pregnancy. The receptors stem from a female donor with multiple sclerosis, enrolled in a pregnancy study.

This clone was counted once. The chain couples TRBV27 to TRBJ1-1; maybe TRBD1 (5 bases). V was pared by 3 bases and J by 7 bases, with 15 bases between. In germline, CDR1 is MNHEY, CDR2 SMNVEV (reference sequence). The CDR3 length is 14 residues. This CDR3 reads CASSFRGLGSEAFF. The CDR3 coding sequence is TGTGCCAGCAGTTTTAGGGGTTTGGGCAGTGAAGCTTTCTTT.

The chain has TRBV6-1 and TRBJ1-5; D is uncertain. The V gene's germline CDR1 is MNHNS and CDR2 SASEGT. Trimming shortened V by 6 bases and J by 5 bases, and 5 bases separated the two germline ends. The CDR3 runs 11 residues. For the CDR3, the DNA is TGTGCCAGCAGCCAATATCAGCCCCAGCATTTT. The encoded protein is CASSQYQPQHF.

V and J are TRBV7-2 and TRBJ2-7; possible D gene TRBD1, 6 bases. CDR1 and CDR2 from the germline V gene are SGHTA and FQGNSA. This CDR3 contains 15 residues. V was trimmed by 5 bases and J by 7 bases, leaving 21 bases between them. CDR3 nucleotides: TGTGCCAGCAGCCATTCCGGACAGAATCCGGGTGAGCAGTACTTC. It encodes CASSHSGQNPGEQYF.

J is TRBJ2-1 and V is TRBV18; D gene unclear. CDR1 is KGHSH and CDR2 is LQKENI in the germline V gene. The CDR3 has 16 residues. V was shortened by 0 bases and J by 0 bases, with 9 bases between the two germline ends. The CDR3 sequence is CASSPPLLSSYNEQFF. The CDR3 region has the DNA TGTGCCAGCTCACCACCGTTGCTAAGCTCCTACAATGAGCAGTTCTTC.

The V call is TRBV11-1, the J call TRBJ2-6; the D gene is possibly TRBD1 (6 bases). This CDR3 is 17 amino acids long. Germline-derived CDR1 and CDR2 are SGHAT and FQDESV (reference sequence). The V end lost 7 bases, the J end lost 0 bases, and 16 bases lay between the germline ends. CDR3 sequence: CASTMGQFFSGANVLTF. The DNA for the CDR3 is TGTGCCAGCACCATGGGACAATTTTTCTCTGGGGCCAACGTCCTGACTTTC. The variable domain in full, with the rest retrieved from reference TRBV11-1 and TRBJ2-6, is EAEVAQSPRYKITEKSQAVAFWCDPISGHATLYWYRQILGQGPELLVQFQDESVVDDSQLPKDRFSAERLKGVDSTLKIQPAELGDSAMYLCASTMGQFFSGANVLTFGAGSRLTVL.

V gene TRBV7-2 combines with J gene TRBJ2-7; a possible D gene is TRBD2 (6 bases). Germline V gene sequence: CDR1 SGHTA, CDR2 FQGNSA. The germline V and J ends were trimmed by 3 bases and 3 bases, with 12 bases remaining between them. This CDR3 spans 14 amino acids. CDR3 in amino acids: CASSFSGTYYEQYF. CDR3 bases: TGTGCCAGCAGCTTTTCCGGGACTTACTACGAGCAGTACTTC.

The table lists this clone with a count of one. J is TRBJ1-1 and V is TRBV7-2, with D possibly matching TRBD1 (5 bases). Germline CDR1 reads SGHTA; CDR2 reads FQGNSA. V was pared by 0 bases and J by 5 bases, with 10 bases between. The CDR3 totals 14 residues. The CDR3 nucleotides read TGTGCCAGCAGCTTAGCGCCAGGGCCAACTGAAGCTTTCTTT. This translates into CASSLAPGPTEAFF.

This clone was found a few times. The chain employs TRBV29-1 and TRBJ1-1; 7 nucleotides line up with TRBD1. Trimming at V came to 7 bases and at J to 1 base, leaving 6 bases not matched to a gene. Germline V lookup: CDR1 SQVTM, CDR2 ANQGSEA. The CDR3 runs 13 residues. This CDR3 reads CSAYRGWNTEAFF. The CDR3 DNA reads TGCAGCGCGTACAGGGGCTGGAACACTGAAGCTTTCTTT.

V is TRBV2 and J is TRBJ1-2; 8 bases line up with TRBD1. Per germline, CDR1 SNHLY and CDR2 FYNNEI. This CDR3 is built from 15 residues. Trimming cost V 4 bases and J 4 bases; bases outside gene matches: 8. This CDR3 is CASSAGTGALYGYTF. CDR3 DNA sequence: TGTGCCAGCAGTGCAGGGACAGGCGCACTCTATGGCTACACCTTC. The whole variable domain, remainder taken from reference TRBV2 and TRBJ1-2, is EPEVTQTPSHQVTQMGQEVILRCVPISNHLYFYWYRQILGQKVEFLVSFYNNEISEKSEIFDDQFSVERPDGSNFTLKIRSTKLEDSAMYFCASSAGTGALYGYTFGSGTRLTVV.

This chain uses TRBV13 with TRBJ2-2; D remains unclear. The V gene lost 0 bases and the J gene lost 8 bases, with 13 bases spanning the gap. The CDR3 covers 15 residues. Germline CDR1 reads PRHDT; CDR2 reads FYEKMQ (reference sequence). The CDR3 DNA sequence: TGTGCCAGCAGCTTAGGCCGATTTGCCGGGGGGGAGCTGTTTTTT. As protein: CASSLGRFAGGELFF.

The J gene is TRBJ2-1, the V gene TRBV6-5; D ambiguous. The CDR3 extends over 12 amino acids. The germline V gene has CDR1 MNHEY and CDR2 SVGAGI. Trimming removed 5 bases at V and 16 bases at J, with 18 bases between. CDR3 DNA: TGTGCCAGCAGTACCTTAGAAGGTAGAGGATTCTTC. Translating gives CASSTLEGRGFF.

The gene calls are TRBV12-5 and TRBJ1-6; TRBD1 matches at 7 bases. Germline trimming cut 5 bases from V and 9 bases from J; bases unmatched to any gene: 7. From germline, CDR1 is LGHNT and CDR2 FRNRAP. This CDR3 spans 14 amino acids. The CDR3 nucleotides are TGTGCTAGTGGTCGATGGGACAGTCGTTCACCCCTCCACTTT. It is translated as CASGRWDSRSPLHF.

The chain joins TRBV18 to TRBJ2-7; D perhaps matches TRBD1 (5 bases). Germline values: CDR1 KGHSH, CDR2 LQKENI. V was shortened by 4 bases and J by 5 bases, with 12 bases between the two germline ends. There are 13 residues in the CDR3. Written as DNA, the CDR3 is TGTGCCAGCTCACTGGGGCAGGGCAACGAGCAGTACTTC. As protein: CASSLGQGNEQYF. The full variable domain, in which reference TRBV18 and TRBJ2-7 provide the parts outside the CDR3, is NAGVMQNPRHLVRRRGQEARLRCSPMKGHSHVYWYRQLPEEGLKFMVYLQKENIIDESGMPKERFSAEFPKEGPSILRIQQVVRGDSAAYFCASSLGQGNEQYFGPGTRLTVT.

The chain has TRBV7-2 and TRBJ2-1; tentatively, D is TRBD2 (5 bases). This CDR3 region has 12 residues. With 5 bases removed from V and 9 bases from J, the gap between germline ends came to 11 bases. CDR1 is SGHTA, CDR2 FQGNSA, per germline. CDR3: CASSRTRGEQFF. The CDR3 DNA reads TGTGCCAGCAGCCGAACTAGAGGTGAGCAGTTCTTC.

The rearrangement uses TRBV6-5 and TRBJ1-5; D is uncertain. Germline CDR1 reads MNHEY; CDR2 reads SVGAGI. The germline V and J ends were trimmed by 9 bases and 0 bases, with 9 bases remaining between them. The length of the CDR3 is 13 residues. The CDR3 DNA sequence: TGTGCCAGTAGACAACATAGCAATCAGCCCCAGCATTTT. The encoded protein is CASRQHSNQPQHF.

The chain has TRBV5-6 and TRBJ1-5, with D tentatively TRBD1 (5 bases). CDR1 SGHDT and CDR2 YYEEEE come from the germline V gene. This CDR3 has 14 amino acids. Trimming stripped 4 bases from V and 3 bases from J, with 11 bases between. CDR3 sequence (DNA): TGTGCCAGCAGCCTTGGACAAGACAATCAGCCCCAGCATTTT. It is translated as CASSLGQDNQPQHF.

J is TRBJ2-2 and V is TRBV18; no clear D. V was shortened by 4 bases and J by 4 bases, with 19 bases between the two germline ends. Germline V lookup: CDR1 KGHSH, CDR2 LQKENI. The CDR3 spans 17 residues. The CDR3 is CASSRTRLDLGTGELFF. CDR3 coding DNA: TGTGCCAGCTCACGCACCCGGCTAGATCTGGGCACCGGGGAGCTGTTTTTT.

The chain's CDR3 is CASSYSGASYEQYF. In DNA, the CDR3 is TGTGCCAGCAGTTACTCTGGGGCCTCCTACGAGCAGTACTTC. The chain links TRBV6-6 to TRBJ2-7; perhaps TRBD1 as D (5 bases). The CDR3 is made up of 14 amino acids. Germline CDR1 is MNHNY and CDR2 is SVGAGI (reference sequence). V gave up 0 bases and J gave up 0 bases, with 6 bases separating them.

This chain connects TRBV7-2 to TRBJ2-7; D remains ambiguous. The germline gives CDR1 SGHTA, CDR2 FQGNSA. Trimming stripped 1 base from V and 3 bases from J, with 10 bases between. CDR3 length: 14 amino acids. CDR3 region: CASSLGSLLYEQYF. CDR3 sequence (DNA): TGTGCCAGCAGCTTAGGTTCCCTACTCTACGAGCAGTACTTC.

V usage is TRBV6-5 and J usage is TRBJ2-7; D might be TRBD1 (6 bases). The germline V gene has CDR1 MNHEY and CDR2 SVGAGI. This CDR3 region has 14 residues. V dropped 6 bases and J dropped 9 bases, with 21 bases sitting between them. This chain's CDR3 is CASRKTGQGLVQYF. CDR3 coding DNA: TGTGCCAGCAGGAAAACGGGGCAGGGGTTAGTGCAGTACTTC.

The chain joins TRBV7-2 to TRBJ2-5; D may be TRBD2 (5 bases). V lost 5 bases to trimming and J lost 5 bases, with 15 bases between them. The CDR3 runs to 14 residues. Germline-derived CDR1 and CDR2 are SGHTA and FQGNSA. The CDR3 region has the DNA TGTGCCAGCAGCCTCAGAAGGACTTGGGAGACCCAGTACTTC. It translates to CASSLRRTWETQYF.